The entry that follows covers one T cell receptor beta chain sequence. Its antigen is as yet unknown. This PCR relied on a set of 60 Vbeta primers and 13 Jbeta primers. Produced via immunoSEQ multiplex PCR; TCRdb's table is partial and in-frame only. The data contain under 200,000 clones, under 70% of them singletons. Germline V gene lookup returns CDR1 MGHRA and CDR2 YSYEKL. The V and J ends lost 7 bases and 4 bases, in that order; junction bases with no gene match: 8. The CDR3 contains 15 residues. This specimen belongs to a study of cytomegalovirus exposure and HLA in healthy donors. Looking at the study overall: Early release data held 80 million to 100 million unique TCRs from HLA-typed donors. Whole-study findings and limits: Later on, a genetic analysis was performed. It linked a missense variant in DCLRE1C with V- and J-gene trimming of TCR beta. Through in vitro validation, three CMV-associated chains were shown to be specific for CMV antigens. In a later analysis, HLA-associated beta chains showed higher expansion and lower generation probabilities than comparable chains.

Sequenced: PBMCs. The sequence came from a woman aged 40 to 50 in good health and CMV-seropositive. The chain has TRBV4-1 and TRBJ1-4; 8 bases line up with TRBD1. The CDR3 DNA reads TGCGCCAGCAACGACGTTGGACAGGGTAATGAAAAACTGTTTTTT. Its protein product is CASNDVGQGNEKLFF.